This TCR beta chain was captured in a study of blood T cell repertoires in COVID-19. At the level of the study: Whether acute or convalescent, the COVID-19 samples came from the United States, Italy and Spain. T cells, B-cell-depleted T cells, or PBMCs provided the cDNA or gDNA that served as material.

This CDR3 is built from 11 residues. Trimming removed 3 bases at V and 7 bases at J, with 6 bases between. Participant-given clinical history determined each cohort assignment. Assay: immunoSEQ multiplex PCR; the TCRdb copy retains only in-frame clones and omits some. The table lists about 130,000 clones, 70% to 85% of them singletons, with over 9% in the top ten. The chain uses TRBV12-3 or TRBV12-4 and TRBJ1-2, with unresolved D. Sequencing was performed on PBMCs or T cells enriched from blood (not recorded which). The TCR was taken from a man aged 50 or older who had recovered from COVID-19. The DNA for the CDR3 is TGTGCCAGCAGTTTTCGGGGTGGCTACACCTTC. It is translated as CASSFRGGYTF.